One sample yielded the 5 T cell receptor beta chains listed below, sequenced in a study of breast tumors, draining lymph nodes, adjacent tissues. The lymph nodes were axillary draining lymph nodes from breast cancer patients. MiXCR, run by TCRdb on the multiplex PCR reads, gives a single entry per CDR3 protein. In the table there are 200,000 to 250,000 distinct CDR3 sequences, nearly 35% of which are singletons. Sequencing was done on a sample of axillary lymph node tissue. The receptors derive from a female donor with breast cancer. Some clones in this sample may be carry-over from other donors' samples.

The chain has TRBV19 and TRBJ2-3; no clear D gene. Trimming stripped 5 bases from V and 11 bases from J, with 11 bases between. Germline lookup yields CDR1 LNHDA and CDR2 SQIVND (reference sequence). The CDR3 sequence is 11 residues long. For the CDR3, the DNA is TGTGCCAGTAGTCGGTACAATGAGCAGTATTTT. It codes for CASSRYNEQYF.

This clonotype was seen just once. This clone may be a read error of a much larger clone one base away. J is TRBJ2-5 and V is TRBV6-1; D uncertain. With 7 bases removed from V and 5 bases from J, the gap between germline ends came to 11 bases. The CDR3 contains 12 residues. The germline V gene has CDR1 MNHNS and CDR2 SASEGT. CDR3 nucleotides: TGTGCCAGCACCCTAAATGGGGAGACCCAGTACTTC. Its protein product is CASTLNGETQYF.

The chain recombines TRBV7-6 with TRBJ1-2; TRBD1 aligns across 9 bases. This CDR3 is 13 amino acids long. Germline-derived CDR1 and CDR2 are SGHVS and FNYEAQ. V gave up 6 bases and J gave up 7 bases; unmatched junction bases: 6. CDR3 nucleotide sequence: TGTGCCAGCAGAGGGGACAGGGTTAGTGGCTACACCTTC. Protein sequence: CASRGDRVSGYTF.

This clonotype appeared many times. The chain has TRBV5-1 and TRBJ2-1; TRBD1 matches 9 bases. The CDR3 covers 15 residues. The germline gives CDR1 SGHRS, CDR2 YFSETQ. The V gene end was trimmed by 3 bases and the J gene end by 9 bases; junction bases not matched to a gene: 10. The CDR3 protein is CASSSAGQGLSEQFF. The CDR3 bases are TGCGCCAGCAGCTCCGCGGGACAGGGCTTGTCTGAGCAGTTCTTC. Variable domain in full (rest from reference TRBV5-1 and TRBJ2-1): KAGVTQTPRYLIKTRGQQVTLSCSPISGHRSVSWYQQTPGQGLQFLFEYFSETQRNKGNFPGRFSGRQFSNSRSEMNVSTLELGDSALYLCASSSAGQGLSEQFFGPGTRLTVL.

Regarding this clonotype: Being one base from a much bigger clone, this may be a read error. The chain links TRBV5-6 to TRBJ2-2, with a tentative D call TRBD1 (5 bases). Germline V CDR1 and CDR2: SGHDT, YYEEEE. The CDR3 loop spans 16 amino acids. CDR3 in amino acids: CVSSLWIGVNTGELFF. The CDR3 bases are TGTGTCAGCAGCTTGTGGATAGGGGTTAACACCGGGGAGCTGTTTTTT.